These 18 T cell receptor beta chains were sequenced from one sample in a study of T cell responses to AZD1222 COVID-19 vaccine. Generated by immunoSEQ multiplex PCR, the TCRdb table keeps only in-frame clones and is missing some. The sample records 210,000 or so clones, roughly 91% being singletons. Material: peripheral blood, obtained on day 0 of MenACWY control vaccination. The source of these receptors is an adult in good health.

The V gene is TRBV9, the J gene TRBJ1-6; D is unclear. Germline V gene lookup returns CDR1 SGDLS and CDR2 YYNGEE. The V end was cut by 4 bases, the J end by 0 bases, with 11 bases between. The CDR3 sequence is 16 residues long. CDR3 loop: CASSLHGSSYNSPLHF. CDR3 in DNA: TGTGCCAGCAGCCTCCATGGGAGCTCCTATAATTCACCCCTCCACTTT.

The chain links TRBV10-3 to TRBJ2-5; 8 positions agree with TRBD1. With 10 bases clipped from V and 2 bases from J, the junction kept 6 bases outside the gene matches. The CDR3 length is 13 residues. Germline assignment: CDR1 ENHRY and CDR2 SYGVKD. The CDR3 loop is CATTGGVQETQYF. The CDR3 coding sequence is TGTGCCACCACAGGGGGTGTTCAAGAGACCCAGTACTTC.

The chain uses TRBV5-1 and TRBJ2-3; TRBD2 agrees at 8 bases. The CDR3 runs to 15 residues. J gave up 3 bases and V 0 bases, and 3 bases lay outside the gene matches. Germline V lookup: CDR1 SGHRS, CDR2 YFSETQ. As DNA, the CDR3 is TGCGCCAGCAGCTTGGTCGGGGGGGTGACAGATACGCAGTATTTT. Amino acids: CASSLVGGVTDTQYF.

The chain carries TRBV5-4 and TRBJ1-1; D is possibly TRBD1 (5 bases). V was trimmed by 1 base and J by 3 bases, leaving 10 bases between them. CDR1 SGHNT and CDR2 YYREEE come from the germline V gene (reference sequence). CDR3 length: 14 residues. The CDR3 nucleotides are TGTGCCAGCAGCTTGCGTTCAGGGCACACTGAAGCTTTCTTT. It translates to CASSLRSGHTEAFF.

V usage is TRBV24-1 and J usage is TRBJ1-5, with TRBD1 matching over 9 bases. V shed 6 bases, J shed 3 bases, and the junction held 8 bases outside the gene matches. The length of the CDR3 is 16 residues. In germline, CDR1 is KGHDR, CDR2 SFDVKD. DNA for the CDR3: TGTGCCACCAGTTCGGGACAGGGTGTGTTCAATCAGCCCCAGCATTTT. This sequence encodes CATSSGQGVFNQPQHF.

J is TRBJ1-1 and V is TRBV7-9; maybe TRBD1 (5 bases). This CDR3 region has 15 residues. The V end lost 4 bases, the J end lost 4 bases, and 16 bases lay between the germline ends. The germline CDR1 and CDR2 sequences are SEHNR and FQNEAQ (reference sequence). CDR3 in amino acids: CASSSNGAGGTEAFF. In DNA, the CDR3 is TGTGCCAGCAGCTCAAATGGTGCGGGGGGCACTGAAGCTTTCTTT.

The table lists this clone with a count of one. This chain links TRBV24-1 with TRBJ2-1, with 8 positions matching TRBD1. CDR3 size: 19 residues. Germline values: CDR1 KGHDR, CDR2 SFDVKD. Trimming cost V 2 bases and J 3 bases; bases outside gene matches: 14. DNA of the CDR3: TGTGCCACCAGTGATTCTTGGTACCCCCCGGACAGGGTCTACAATGAGCAGTTCTTC. It translates to CATSDSWYPPDRVYNEQFF.

This rearrangement joins TRBV19 to TRBJ2-1; no clear D gene. CDR3 size: 14 residues. V lost 0 bases to trimming and J lost 12 bases, with 15 bases between them. CDR1 is LNHDA, CDR2 SQIVND, per germline (reference sequence). This chain's CDR3 is CASSIDRLIAGQFF. The CDR3 DNA follows: TGTGCCAGTAGTATAGACCGGCTGATAGCAGGGCAGTTCTTC. The full variable domain, completed using reference TRBV19 and TRBJ2-1, is DGGITQSPKYLFRKEGQNVTLSCEQNLNHDAMYWYRQDPGQGLRLIYYSQIVNDFQKGDIAEGYSVSREKKESFPLTVTSAQKNPTAFYLCASSIDRLIAGQFFGPGTRLTVL.

The chain combines TRBV30 with TRBJ2-7; 8 bases align to TRBD2. V lost 3 bases and J lost 4; bases outside the gene matches: 11. Germline V gene sequence: CDR1 GTSNPN, CDR2 SVGIG (reference sequence). The CDR3 is 15 amino acids. The CDR3 loop reads CAWRPLGGGTYEQYF. CDR3 coding DNA: TGTGCCTGGAGGCCCCTGGGCGGGGGGACGTACGAGCAGTACTTC.

V gene TRBV11-2 combines with J gene TRBJ1-5, with D possibly TRBD1 on 5 matching bases. CDR1 is SGHAT, CDR2 FQNNGV, per germline. V shed 3 bases and J shed 6 bases, with 9 bases lying between them. This CDR3 has 13 amino acids. CDR3 sequence reads: CASSFGGTQPQHF. The CDR3 DNA follows: TGTGCCAGCAGCTTCGGGGGGACTCAGCCCCAGCATTTT.

The J gene is TRBJ1-1, the V gene TRBV4-1, with a tentative D call TRBD1 (6 bases). The germline V and J ends were trimmed by 2 bases and 5 bases, with 15 bases remaining between them. CDR3 length equals 15 residues. Germline-derived CDR1 and CDR2 are MGHRA and YSYEKL. Here the CDR3 DNA reads TGCGCCAGCAGCCAACCCGGACAGCTGACAACTGAAGCTTTCTTT. Its translation is CASSQPGQLTTEAFF.

This rearrangement joins TRBV5-6 to TRBJ1-6; D is possibly TRBD1 (6 bases). The V and J ends lost 0 bases and 10 bases respectively, with 14 bases between them. Germline CDR1 SGHDT, CDR2 YYEEEE. CDR3 size: 15 residues. This CDR3 is CASSLAGTPWSPLHF. DNA of the CDR3: TGTGCCAGCAGCTTGGCCGGGACACCCTGGTCACCCCTCCACTTT. The variable domain in full, completed from reference TRBV5-6 and TRBJ1-6, reads DAGVTQSPTHLIKTRGQQVTLRCSPKSGHDTVSWYQQALGQGPQFIFQYYEEEERQRGNFPDRFSGHQFPNYSSELNVNALLLGDSALYLCASSLAGTPWSPLHFGNGTRLTVT.

V usage is TRBV5-1 and J usage is TRBJ1-3; D is perhaps TRBD1 (6 bases). This CDR3 is 15 amino acids long. V lost 0 bases to trimming and J lost 2 bases, with 9 bases between them. In germline, CDR1 is SGHRS, CDR2 YFSETQ. CDR3 loop: CASSLVAGAGNTIYF. DNA for the CDR3: TGCGCCAGCAGCTTGGTGGCAGGGGCTGGAAACACCATATATTTT.

This chain links TRBV28 with TRBJ1-2; TRBD1 agrees at 8 bases. The length of the CDR3 is 13 residues. The V segment lost 6 bases and the J segment 8 bases; nucleotides outside the gene matches: 8. Per the germline V gene, CDR1 is MDHEN and CDR2 is SYDVKM. CDR3 DNA: TGTGCCAGCAGCTCTGCGGACAGGGACGGCTACACCTTC. It is translated as CASSSADRDGYTF.

This clone was detected a few times. The rearrangement links TRBV30 to TRBJ2-2; 7 bases line up with TRBD1. Trimming at V came to 0 bases and at J to 3 bases, leaving 4 bases not matched to a gene. Germline V lookup: CDR1 GTSNPN, CDR2 SVGIG (reference sequence). The CDR3 consists of 15 residues. CDR3 sequence reads: CAWSVQGQYTGELFF. In DNA, the CDR3 is TGTGCCTGGAGTGTTCAGGGACAGTACACCGGGGAGCTGTTTTTT.

V usage is TRBV15 and J usage is TRBJ2-7, with a possible D match to TRBD1 (6 bases). The CDR3 runs 16 residues. The germline CDR1 and CDR2 sequences are LNHNV and YYDKDF (reference sequence). Deletions cut 3 bases from V and 0 bases from J, with 15 bases between. The CDR3 here is CATSSQTGFSSYEQYF. As DNA, the CDR3 is TGTGCCACCAGCAGTCAGACAGGTTTCAGCTCCTACGAGCAGTACTTC.

This sequence joins TRBV4-3 and TRBJ2-3; TRBD2 matches 8 bases. Trimming took 0 bases from V and 5 from J; bases not matched to a gene: 16. This CDR3 is 19 amino acids long. Germline CDR1 reads LGHNA; CDR2 reads YSLEER. CDR3 in amino acids: CASSQDPPSGGGFRDTQYF. CDR3 coding DNA: TGCGCCAGCAGCCAAGATCCCCCCAGCGGGGGTGGTTTTCGAGATACGCAGTATTTT.

The chain has TRBV30 and TRBJ1-2; 9 positions match TRBD1. J lost 8 bases, V lost 4 bases, and 14 bases had no gene match. The CDR3 loop spans 15 amino acids. Germline V lookup: CDR1 GTSNPN, CDR2 SVGIG (reference sequence). The chain's CDR3 is CAWTFGTGRVEGYTF. In DNA form, the CDR3 reads TGTGCCTGGACTTTTGGGACAGGGAGGGTGGAAGGCTACACCTTC.